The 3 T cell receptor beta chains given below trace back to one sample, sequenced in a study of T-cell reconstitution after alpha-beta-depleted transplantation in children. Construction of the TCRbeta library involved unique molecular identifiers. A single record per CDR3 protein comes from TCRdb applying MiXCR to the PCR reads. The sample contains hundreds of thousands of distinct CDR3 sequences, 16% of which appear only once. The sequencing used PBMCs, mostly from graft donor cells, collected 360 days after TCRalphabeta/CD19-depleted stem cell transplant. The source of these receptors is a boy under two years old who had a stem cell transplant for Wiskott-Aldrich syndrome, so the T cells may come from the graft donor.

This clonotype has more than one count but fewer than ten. The CDR3: CASSQGGYGELFF. The CDR3, as DNA: TGCGCCAGCAGCCAAGGGGGATACGGGGAGCTGTTTTTT. The chain couples TRBV4-1 to TRBJ2-2; D remains ambiguous. V was pared by 1 base and J by 7 bases, with 7 bases between. Looked up from germline, CDR1 is MGHRA and CDR2 is YSYEKL. The CDR3 consists of 13 residues.

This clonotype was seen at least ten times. CDR3 nucleotides: TGTGCCACCAGACTAGCGGGAGCAGATACGCAGTATTTT. Protein: CATRLAGADTQYF. The gene calls are TRBV24-1 and TRBJ2-3, with 11 positions matching TRBD2. Germline CDR1 KGHDR, CDR2 SFDVKD. Germline trimming cut 7 bases from V and 4 bases from J; bases unmatched to any gene: 0. The CDR3 is 13 amino acids.

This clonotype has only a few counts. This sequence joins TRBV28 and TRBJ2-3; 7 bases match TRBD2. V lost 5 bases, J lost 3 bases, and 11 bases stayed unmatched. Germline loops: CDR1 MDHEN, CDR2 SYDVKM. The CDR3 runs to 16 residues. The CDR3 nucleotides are TGTGCCAGCAGTCCCCCCGGGGCTAGCGGAACAGATACGCAGTATTTT. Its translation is CASSPPGASGTDTQYF.